One T cell receptor beta chain is described in this entry. Its cognate antigen is unknown. All patients were mismatch repair deficient, assessed by either PCR or immunohistochemistry. Three pembrolizumab responders had their TCRs sequenced. Germline V CDR1 and CDR2: SGHNT, YENEEA. The CDR3 loop spans 13 amino acids. V was trimmed by 0 bases and J by 0 bases, leaving 0 bases between them. Sequencing used immunoSEQ multiplex PCR; TCRdb keeps in-frame clones, though not all of them. The sample includes 120,000 or so clones, about 85% seen only once; the top ten take 13%. This specimen belongs to a study of PD-1 blockade in mismatch repair-deficient tumors. Study-wide results and limits: Tumor-resident clones, often undetectable pretreatment in blood, expanded then contracted after pembrolizumab.

Sequencing was performed on peripheral blood, taken 44 weeks after starting pembrolizumab. The receptor was derived from an adult with mismatch repair-deficient cancer. This chain joins TRBV11-3 and TRBJ1-5; D remains ambiguous. In DNA form, the CDR3 reads TGTGCCAGCAGCTTAGATAGCAATCAGCCCCAGCATTTT. Encoded protein: CASSLDSNQPQHF. Full variable domain (outside the CDR3, taken from reference TRBV11-3 and TRBJ1-5): EAGVVQSPRYKIIEKKQPVAFWCNPISGHNTLYWYLQNLGQGPELLIRYENEEAVDDSQLPKDRFSAERLKGVDSTLKIQPAELGDSAVYLCASSLDSNQPQHFGDGTRLSIL.